This T cell receptor (beta chain) was sequenced for a study of blood T cell repertoires in acute mononucleosis (dated by TCRdb to the early 2020s). Some background on the complete study: Acute-phase samples, representing the primary response, were taken within 2 weeks of symptom onset. In the acute phase, YVL-BR-specific cells accounted for a mean of roughly 2% of blood CD8 T cells, and GLC-BM-specific cells for a mean of about 1%. The mean EBV load in blood was roughly 3.8 log10 genome copies per million B cells during acute infection, compared with roughly 2.7 at convalescence. The paper as a whole reports these results and caveats: Because only a fraction of each donor's blood was analyzed, sampling error might partly account for the low clonotype overlap between the acute and convalescent samples. With only a few donors in the cohort, group averages were based on very few individuals. Persistence into convalescence was observed for only about 8.6% of unique acute clonotypes, yet most of the response was made up by these persisting clonotypes, and the remaining acute clonotypes were seemingly replaced by new diverse de novo clonotypes. For BRLF1 (YVL-BR), TCRalpha CDR3 motifs played a dominant role and TCRbeta a minimal role in TCR repertoire selection.

For TCR profiling, total RNA from at least 9,000 sorted tetramer+ CD8 T cells was reverse transcribed into cDNA. PCR amplification of CDR3 regions used primers annealing to V and J regions and added unique molecular identifiers so that templates could be tracked. The immunoSEQ platform, including its sequencing and error-correction standards, was used to profile TCRalpha and TCRbeta chains. The authors processed their data as follows. Clonal copy numbers were corrected for sequencing and PCR errors, and CDR3s were defined per IMGT conventions. Analysis was restricted to productive rearrangements and performed with immunoSEQ Analyzer versions 2.0 and 3.0, while gene-pairing frequencies underwent further processing in Microsoft Excel. Circos plots were used to visualize V-J pairings, and MEME together with a custom motifSearch program was used to find CDR3 motifs. The probability of generation of TCR sequences was calculated using the OLGA algorithm. Clonotypes seen at both visits were designated persistent, clonotypes seen only acutely were designated nonpersistent, and clonotypes seen only at convalescence were designated de novo. An amino acid clonotype used by more than one donor was defined as a public TCR. TCRdb's version of the immuneACCESS table is confined to in-frame rearrangements and falls short of the full clone set. An unresolved V gene accounts for under half of the shortfall where checked; the remainder is of unknown origin. That table is the source of V, J and clone size, and D and trimming were worked out from the DNA. The sample has a few thousand clones on record, roughly 30% of them singletons. The ten largest clonotypes hold approximately 43% of the sample.

With regard to this clone: No per-base quality is available; no much larger clone lies one base away.

What this sample's time point label stands for: acute infectious mononucleosis, at clinical presentation within 2 weeks of symptom onset (visit 1). The study tracked CD8 T cell responses to two immunodominant EBV epitopes, BRLF1 109 (YVL-BR) and BMLF1 280 (GLC-BM), over primary infection. A positive serum heterophile antibody test and EBV viral capsid antigen-specific IgM indicated primary EBV infection. Magnetic positive selection (MACS) was first used to enrich total CD8 T cells from PBMCs. Live CD3+ CD8+ tetramer+ cells were sorted on a FACSAria III to over 90% purity. A PE-conjugated tetramer loaded with the BRLF1 109-117 peptide was used to sort the cells. TCR repertoires of EBV epitope-specific CD8 T cells were deep-sequenced directly ex vivo after tetramer sorting, at acute infection and at convalescence. The donors were three individuals between about 18 and 29 years old who had clinical acute infectious mononucleosis and laboratory evidence of primary EBV infection. Heparinized peripheral blood was drawn at clinical presentation with mononucleosis symptoms and again about 6 months later. Ficoll-Paque density gradient centrifugation was used to isolate PBMCs.

The material sequenced was EBV YVL epitope tetramer+ CD8+ T cells sorted from PBMCs, taken during acute infectious mononucleosis. According to the study, the label for this sample's cell subset or site signals: CD8 T cells binding a tetramer with EBV BRLF1 109-117 peptide (YVL-BR). The source is a woman between 18 and 30 years old with infectious mononucleosis caused by EBV.

The CDR3 has the sequence CASQLPLNEQFF. In nucleotide form, the sequence is TGTGCCAGCCAACTACCCTTGAATGAGCAGTTCTTC. The V and J segments used are TRBV7-2 and TRBJ2-1; confidence is insufficient to name the D gene. V sheds 8 bases and J sheds 7 bases, leaving 12 bases between their ends. The CDR3 contains 12 residues, cysteine and phenylalanine counted. This entry keeps only the CDR3 DNA: 36 bases, framed from base 1. CDR1 and CDR2 (SGHTA, FQGNSA) derive from the germline V gene.